A single sample gave rise to the 15 T cell receptor beta chains below, sequenced in a study of cytomegalovirus exposure and HLA in healthy donors. Vbeta (60) and Jbeta (13) primers were used in the PCR. Some clones are missing from TCRdb's copy, which holds only in-frame ones; the method was immunoSEQ multiplex PCR. In the table there are 150,000 to 200,000 clones, more than 65% of which are singletons. The sample consisted of PBMCs. All receptors derive from a woman between 25 and 40 years old in good health and CMV-seronegative.

V gene TRBV5-1 combines with J gene TRBJ2-2, with 10 positions matching TRBD2. Germline V gives CDR1 SGHRS, CDR2 YFSETQ. Germline trimming cut 4 bases from V and 1 base from J; bases unmatched to any gene: 1. The CDR3 consists of 15 residues. In DNA form, the CDR3 reads TGCGCCAGCAGCGTAGCGGGGGGGAACACCGGGGAGCTGTTTTTT. It translates to CASSVAGGNTGELFF.

The chain joins TRBV7-9 to TRBJ1-1; possibly TRBD1 for D (5 bases). CDR1 and CDR2 (germline): SEHNR, FQNEAQ (reference sequence). CDR3 size: 13 residues. V gave up 3 bases and J gave up 7 bases, with 12 bases separating them. DNA of the CDR3: TGTGCCAGCAGCTTTGTAGGGGCTGTTGAAGCTTTCTTT. This codes for CASSFVGAVEAFF.

The rearrangement joins TRBV19 to TRBJ2-5, with 10 nucleotides matching TRBD1. The germline V gene encodes CDR1 LNHDA and CDR2 SQIVND (reference sequence). The CDR3 totals 13 residues. The ends lost 10 bases at V and 8 bases at J; junction bases unmatched: 10. CDR3 coding DNA: TGTGCCACTGGGGACAGGGGAGTTGACACCCAGTACTTC. Translated, it gives CATGDRGVDTQYF.

This chain joins TRBV6-6 and TRBJ1-2; 7 bases are shared with TRBD1. This CDR3 is 13 amino acids long. J gave up 4 bases and V 6 bases, and 5 bases lay outside the gene matches. The germline V gene has CDR1 MNHNY and CDR2 SVGAGI (reference sequence). Here the CDR3 DNA reads TGTGCCAGCAGGGAGGGACAGCTCTATGGCTACACCTTC. Translating gives CASREGQLYGYTF.

This clone was counted a few times. This sequence joins TRBV15 and TRBJ2-1, with 9 bases aligning to TRBD2. The CDR3 is 19 amino acids. The germline CDR1 and CDR2 sequences are LNHNV and YYDKDF (reference sequence). The V segment lost 1 base and the J segment 5 bases; nucleotides outside the gene matches: 15. The CDR3 is CATSRALPLSGGGDNEQFF. CDR3 nucleotides: TGTGCCACCAGCAGAGCTCTCCCACTGTCTGGCGGGGGGGACAATGAGCAGTTCTTC.

The chain links TRBV7-9 to TRBJ1-3; tentatively, D is TRBD1 (6 bases). V was pared by 3 bases and J by 0 bases, with 15 bases between. In germline, CDR1 is SEHNR, CDR2 FQNEAQ (reference sequence). This CDR3 contains 17 residues. The chain's CDR3 is CASSFMAGASSGNTIYF. The DNA for the CDR3 is TGTGCCAGCAGCTTTATGGCGGGGGCAAGCTCTGGAAACACCATATATTTT.

This sequence joins TRBV2 and TRBJ1-2; a weak D match, TRBD1 (5 bases). The germline gives CDR1 SNHLY, CDR2 FYNNEI. This CDR3 spans 14 amino acids. With 6 bases removed from V and 6 bases from J, the gap between germline ends came to 17 bases. The CDR3: CASSLEGMVDGYTF. DNA of the CDR3: TGTGCCAGCAGCCTGGAGGGGATGGTCGATGGCTACACCTTC.

This clone showed up just a few times. The V call is TRBV4-1, the J call TRBJ2-1; TRBD2 might be the D (6 bases). The CDR3 covers 16 residues. In germline, CDR1 is MGHRA, CDR2 YSYEKL. The germline V and J ends were trimmed by 0 bases and 0 bases, with 9 bases remaining between them. The CDR3 nucleotides read TGCGCCAGCAGCCAAGATTCCGGGAGCTCCTACAATGAGCAGTTCTTC. This codes for CASSQDSGSSYNEQFF.

There are a few counts of this clone. The genes are TRBV7-9 and TRBJ2-1; D is ambiguous. The CDR3 runs 14 residues. Trimming took off 2 bases at V and 10 bases at J, with 15 bases between the two ends. CDR1 and CDR2 (germline): SEHNR, FQNEAQ (reference sequence). CDR3 in DNA: TGTGCCAGCAGCTTACCCCCCCATTCGAGAGAGCAGTTCTTC. It translates to CASSLPPHSREQFF.

The CDR3 sequence is CAWSRNGLRTRGTIYF. CDR3 sequence (DNA): TGTGCCTGGAGTAGGAATGGACTTAGAACGCGGGGCACCATATATTTT. The chain employs TRBV30 and TRBJ1-3; unclear D gene. CDR1 and CDR2 (germline): GTSNPN, SVGIG (reference sequence). This CDR3 is built from 16 residues. Trimming took 2 bases from V and 9 from J, leaving 23 bases between them.

The sample holds a few counts of this clone. The J gene is TRBJ2-3, the V gene TRBV7-8; perhaps TRBD1 as D (7 bases). Germline values: CDR1 SGHVS, CDR2 FQNEAQ. The CDR3 spans 15 residues. Trimming shortened V by 5 bases and J by 2 bases, and 14 bases separated the two germline ends. In nucleotides, the CDR3 is TGTGCCAGCAGCCTCCAGGGGGGAGTCACAGATACGCAGTATTTT. Translating it yields CASSLQGGVTDTQYF.

This chain uses TRBV7-2 with TRBJ2-1, with D unclear. Germline lookup yields CDR1 SGHTA and CDR2 FQGNSA. The CDR3 covers 17 residues. V shed 5 bases and J shed 1 base, with 18 bases lying between them. DNA for the CDR3: TGTGCCAGCAGCCCCCGACTGTTGCCCCTATCCTACAATGAGCAGTTCTTC. It is translated as CASSPRLLPLSYNEQFF.

The J gene is TRBJ2-7, the V gene TRBV27; possible D gene TRBD2, 6 bases. This CDR3 spans 13 amino acids. Germline V CDR1 and CDR2: MNHEY, SMNVEV (reference sequence). Trimming pared 6 bases from V and 5 bases from J, leaving 14 bases between. In DNA form, the CDR3 reads TGTGCCAGCAGCCCGACTAGAAGCCACGAGCAGTACTTC. The encoded protein is CASSPTRSHEQYF.

The rearrangement uses TRBV5-4 and TRBJ2-5; D remains ambiguous. The CDR3 consists of 14 residues. Germline V CDR1 and CDR2: SGHNT, YYREEE (reference sequence). With 2 bases removed from V and 2 bases from J, the gap between germline ends came to 10 bases. The DNA for the CDR3 is TGTGCCAGCAGCTTTGCAGGTACTCAAGAGACCCAGTACTTC. Protein sequence: CASSFAGTQETQYF.

This clone has just one count. The gene calls are TRBV28 and TRBJ2-5; 7 positions agree with TRBD2. The germline V gene has CDR1 MDHEN and CDR2 SYDVKM. The CDR3 length is 15 residues. The J segment lost 9 bases and the V segment lost 4 bases, leaving 14 bases of the junction unmatched. For the CDR3, the DNA is TGTGCCAGCAGTTCGACTAGCCCATTGTTGTCGGCCCAGTACTTC. Its translation is CASSSTSPLLSAQYF.